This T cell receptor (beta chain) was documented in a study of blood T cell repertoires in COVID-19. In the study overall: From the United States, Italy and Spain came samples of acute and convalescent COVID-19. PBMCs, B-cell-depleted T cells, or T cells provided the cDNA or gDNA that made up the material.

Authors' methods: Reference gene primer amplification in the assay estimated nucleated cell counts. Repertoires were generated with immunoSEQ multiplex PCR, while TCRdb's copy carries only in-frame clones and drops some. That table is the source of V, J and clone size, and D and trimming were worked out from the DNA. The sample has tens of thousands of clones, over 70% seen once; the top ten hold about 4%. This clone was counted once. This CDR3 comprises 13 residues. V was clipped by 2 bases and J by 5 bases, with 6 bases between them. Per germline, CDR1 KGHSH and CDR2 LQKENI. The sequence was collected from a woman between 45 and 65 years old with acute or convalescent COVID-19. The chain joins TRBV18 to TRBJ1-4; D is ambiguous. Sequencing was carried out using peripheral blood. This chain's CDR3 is CASSPTQNEKLFF. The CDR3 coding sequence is TGTGCCAGCTCACCAACCCAGAATGAAAAACTGTTTTTT.